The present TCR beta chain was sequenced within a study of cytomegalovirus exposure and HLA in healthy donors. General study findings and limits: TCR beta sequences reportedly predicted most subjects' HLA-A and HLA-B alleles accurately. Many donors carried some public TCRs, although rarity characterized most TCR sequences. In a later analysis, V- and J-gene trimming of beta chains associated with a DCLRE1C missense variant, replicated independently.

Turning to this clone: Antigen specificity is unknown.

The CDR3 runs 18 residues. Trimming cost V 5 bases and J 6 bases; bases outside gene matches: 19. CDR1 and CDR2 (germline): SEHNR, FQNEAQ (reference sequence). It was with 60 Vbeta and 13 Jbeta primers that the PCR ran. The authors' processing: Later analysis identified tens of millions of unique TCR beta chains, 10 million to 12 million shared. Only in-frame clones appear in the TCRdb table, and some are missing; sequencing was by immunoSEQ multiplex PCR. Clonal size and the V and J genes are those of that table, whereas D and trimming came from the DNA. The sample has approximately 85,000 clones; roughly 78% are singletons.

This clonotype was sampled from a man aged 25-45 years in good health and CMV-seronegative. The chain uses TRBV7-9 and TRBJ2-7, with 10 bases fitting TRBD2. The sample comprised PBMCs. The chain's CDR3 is CASSQSGGAFSARLEQYF. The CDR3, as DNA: TGTGCCAGCAGCCAGAGCGGGGGGGCCTTCAGTGCTCGTCTCGAGCAGTACTTC.